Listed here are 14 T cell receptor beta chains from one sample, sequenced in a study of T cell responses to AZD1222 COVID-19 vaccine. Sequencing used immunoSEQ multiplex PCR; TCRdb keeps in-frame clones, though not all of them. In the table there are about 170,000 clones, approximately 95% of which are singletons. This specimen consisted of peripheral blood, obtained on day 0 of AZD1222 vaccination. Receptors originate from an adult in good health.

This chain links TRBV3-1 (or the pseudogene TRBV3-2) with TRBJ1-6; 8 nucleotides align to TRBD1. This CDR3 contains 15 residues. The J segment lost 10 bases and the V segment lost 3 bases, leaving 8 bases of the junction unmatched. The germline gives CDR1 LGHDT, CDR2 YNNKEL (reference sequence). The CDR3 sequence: CASSQPDGQGSPLHF. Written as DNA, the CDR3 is TGTGCCAGCAGCCAGCCAGACGGACAGGGCTCACCCCTCCACTTT.

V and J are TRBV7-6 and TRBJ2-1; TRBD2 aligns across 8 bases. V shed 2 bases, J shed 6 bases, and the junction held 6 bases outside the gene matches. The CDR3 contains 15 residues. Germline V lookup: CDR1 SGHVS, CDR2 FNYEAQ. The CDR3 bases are TGTGCCAGCAGCTTAAGCGGGGGTACACTCAATGAGCAGTTCTTC. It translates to CASSLSGGTLNEQFF.

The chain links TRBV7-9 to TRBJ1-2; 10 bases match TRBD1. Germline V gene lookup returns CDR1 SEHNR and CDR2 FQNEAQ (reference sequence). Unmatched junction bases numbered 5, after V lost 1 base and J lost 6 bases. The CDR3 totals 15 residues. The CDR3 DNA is TGTGCCAGCAGCTTAGGACAGGGGGCGAAGGATGGCTACACCTTC. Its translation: CASSLGQGAKDGYTF. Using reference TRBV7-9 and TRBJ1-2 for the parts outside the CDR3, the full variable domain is DTGVSQNPRHKITKRGQNVTFRCDPISEHNRLYWYRQTLGQGPEFLTYFQNEAQLEKSRLLSDRFSAERPKGSFSTLEIQRTEQGDSAMYLCASSLGQGAKDGYTFGSGTRLTVV.

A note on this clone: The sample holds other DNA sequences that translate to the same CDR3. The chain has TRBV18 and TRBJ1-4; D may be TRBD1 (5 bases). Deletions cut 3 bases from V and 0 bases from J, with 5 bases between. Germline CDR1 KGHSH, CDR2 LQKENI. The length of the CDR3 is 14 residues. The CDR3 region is CASSPGATNEKLFF. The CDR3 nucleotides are TGTGCCAGCTCACCGGGGGCAACTAATGAAAAACTGTTTTTT.

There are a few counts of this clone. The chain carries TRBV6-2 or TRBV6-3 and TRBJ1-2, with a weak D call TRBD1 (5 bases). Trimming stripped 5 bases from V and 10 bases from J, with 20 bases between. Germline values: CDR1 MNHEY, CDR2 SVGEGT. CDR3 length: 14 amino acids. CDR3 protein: CASSILSGGSHYTF. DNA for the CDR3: TGTGCCAGCAGTATACTTTCCGGGGGGTCTCACTACACCTTC.

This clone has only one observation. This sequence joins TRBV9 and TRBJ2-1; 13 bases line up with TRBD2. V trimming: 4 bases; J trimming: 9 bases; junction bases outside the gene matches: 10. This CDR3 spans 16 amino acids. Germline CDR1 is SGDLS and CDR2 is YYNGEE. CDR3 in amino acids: CASSFTTSGGAPEQFF. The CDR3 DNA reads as TGTGCCAGCAGCTTTACTACTAGCGGGGGGGCACCTGAGCAGTTCTTC.

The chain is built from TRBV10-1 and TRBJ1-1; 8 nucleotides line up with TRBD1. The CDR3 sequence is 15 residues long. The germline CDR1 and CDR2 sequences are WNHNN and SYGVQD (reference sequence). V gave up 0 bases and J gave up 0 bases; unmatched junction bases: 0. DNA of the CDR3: TGCGCCAGCAGTGAGTCACAGGGGGTGAACACTGAAGCTTTCTTT. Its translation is CASSESQGVNTEAFF.

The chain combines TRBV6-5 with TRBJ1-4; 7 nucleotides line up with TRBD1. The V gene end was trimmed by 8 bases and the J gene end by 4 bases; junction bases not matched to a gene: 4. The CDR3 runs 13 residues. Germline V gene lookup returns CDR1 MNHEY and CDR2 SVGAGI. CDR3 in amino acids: CASQGVDNEKLFF. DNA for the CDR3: TGTGCCAGCCAGGGGGTGGATAATGAAAAACTGTTTTTT.

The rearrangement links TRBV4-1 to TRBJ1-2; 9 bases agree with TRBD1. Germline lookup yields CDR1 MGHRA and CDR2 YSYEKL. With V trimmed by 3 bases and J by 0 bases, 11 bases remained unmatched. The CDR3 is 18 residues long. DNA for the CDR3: TGCGCCAGCAGCCAGGCCCAACTACAGGGGGCAGCTAACTATGGCTACACCTTC. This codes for CASSQAQLQGAANYGYTF.

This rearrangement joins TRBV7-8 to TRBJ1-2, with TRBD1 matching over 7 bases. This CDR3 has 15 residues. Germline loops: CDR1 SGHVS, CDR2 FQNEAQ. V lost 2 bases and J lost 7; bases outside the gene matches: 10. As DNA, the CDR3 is TGTGCCAGCAGCTTAAGCGGCAGGGGGGTTGCTGGCTACACCTTC. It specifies CASSLSGRGVAGYTF. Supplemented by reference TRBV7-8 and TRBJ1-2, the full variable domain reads GAGVSQSPRYKVAKRGQDVALRCDPISGHVSLFWYQQALGQGPEFLTYFQNEAQLDKSGLPSDRFFAERPEGSVSTLKIQRTQQEDSAVYLCASSLSGRGVAGYTFGSGTRLTVV.

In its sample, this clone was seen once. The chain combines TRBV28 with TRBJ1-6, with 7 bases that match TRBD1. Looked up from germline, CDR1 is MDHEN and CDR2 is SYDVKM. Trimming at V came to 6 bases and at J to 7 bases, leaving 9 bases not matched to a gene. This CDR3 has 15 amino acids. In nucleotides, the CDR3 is TGTGCCAGCAGCTCCCCCCAGGGGGACAATTCACCCCTCCACTTT. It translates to CASSSPQGDNSPLHF.

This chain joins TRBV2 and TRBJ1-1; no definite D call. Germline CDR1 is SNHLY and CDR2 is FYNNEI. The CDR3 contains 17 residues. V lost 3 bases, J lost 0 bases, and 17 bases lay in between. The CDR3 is CASSDAGLGSMNTEAFF. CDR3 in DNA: TGTGCCAGCAGTGATGCGGGTTTGGGATCCATGAACACTGAAGCTTTCTTT. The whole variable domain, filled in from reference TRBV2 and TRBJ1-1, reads EPEVTQTPSHQVTQMGQEVILRCVPISNHLYFYWYRQILGQKVEFLVSFYNNEISEKSEIFDDQFSVERPDGSNFTLKIRSTKLEDSAMYFCASSDAGLGSMNTEAFFGQGTRLTVV.

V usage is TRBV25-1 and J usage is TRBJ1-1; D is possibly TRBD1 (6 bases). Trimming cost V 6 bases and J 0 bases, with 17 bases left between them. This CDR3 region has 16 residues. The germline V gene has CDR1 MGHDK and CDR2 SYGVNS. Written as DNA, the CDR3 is TGTGCCAGCAGCTCGGGACAAGAAGACATGAACACTGAAGCTTTCTTT. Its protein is CASSSGQEDMNTEAFF.

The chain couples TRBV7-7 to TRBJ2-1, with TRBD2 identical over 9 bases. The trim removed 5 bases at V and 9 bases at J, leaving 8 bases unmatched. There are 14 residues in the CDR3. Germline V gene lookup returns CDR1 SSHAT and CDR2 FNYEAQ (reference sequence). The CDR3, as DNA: TGTGCCAGCAGCCCAGCGGGGGGCCCGGTTGAGCAGTTCTTC. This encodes CASSPAGGPVEQFF.